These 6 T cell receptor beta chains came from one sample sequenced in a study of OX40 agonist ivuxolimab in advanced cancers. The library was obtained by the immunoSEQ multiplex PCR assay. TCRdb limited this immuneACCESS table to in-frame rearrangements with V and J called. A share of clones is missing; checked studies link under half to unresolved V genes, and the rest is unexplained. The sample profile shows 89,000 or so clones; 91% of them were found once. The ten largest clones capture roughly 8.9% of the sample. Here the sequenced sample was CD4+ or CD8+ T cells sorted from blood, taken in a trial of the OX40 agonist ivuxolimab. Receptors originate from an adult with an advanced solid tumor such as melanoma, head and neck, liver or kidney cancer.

The chain's CDR3 is CASSLLGPLHF. Written as DNA, the CDR3 is TGTGCCAGCAGTTTATTGGGGCCCCTCCACTTT. The chain couples TRBV28 to TRBJ1-6; D is uncertain. The germline V gene encodes CDR1 MDHEN and CDR2 SYDVKM. The CDR3 covers 11 residues. The germline V and J ends were trimmed by 1 base and 13 bases, with 5 bases remaining between them.

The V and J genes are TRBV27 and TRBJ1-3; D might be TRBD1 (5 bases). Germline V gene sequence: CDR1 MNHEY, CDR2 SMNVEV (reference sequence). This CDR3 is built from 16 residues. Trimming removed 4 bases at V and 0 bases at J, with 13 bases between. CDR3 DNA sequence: TGTGCCAGCAGTTCCCGGGGCCCTTTCTCTGGAAACACCATATATTTT. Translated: CASSSRGPFSGNTIYF.

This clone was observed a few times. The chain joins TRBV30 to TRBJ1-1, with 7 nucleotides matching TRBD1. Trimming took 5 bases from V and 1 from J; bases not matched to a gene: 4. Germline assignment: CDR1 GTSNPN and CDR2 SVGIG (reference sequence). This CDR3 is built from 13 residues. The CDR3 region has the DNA TGTGCCTGGGCACAGGGGTGGAACACTGAAGCTTTCTTT. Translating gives CAWAQGWNTEAFF.

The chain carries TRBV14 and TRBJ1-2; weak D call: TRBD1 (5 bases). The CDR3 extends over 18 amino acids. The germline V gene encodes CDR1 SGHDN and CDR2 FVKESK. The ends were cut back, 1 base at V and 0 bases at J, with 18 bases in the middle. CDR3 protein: CASSQVLGGASANYGYTF. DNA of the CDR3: TGTGCCAGCAGCCAAGTCTTAGGAGGGGCCTCGGCTAACTATGGCTACACCTTC.

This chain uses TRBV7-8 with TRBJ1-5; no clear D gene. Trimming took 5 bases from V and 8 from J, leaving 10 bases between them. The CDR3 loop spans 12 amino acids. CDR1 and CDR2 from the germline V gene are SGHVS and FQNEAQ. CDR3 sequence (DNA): TGTGCCAGCAGCCTCGGAGGTGAGCCCCAGCATTTT. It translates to CASSLGGEPQHF. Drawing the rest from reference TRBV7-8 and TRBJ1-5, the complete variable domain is GAGVSQSPRYKVAKRGQDVALRCDPISGHVSLFWYQQALGQGPEFLTYFQNEAQLDKSGLPSDRFFAERPEGSVSTLKIQRTQQEDSAVYLCASSLGGEPQHFGDGTRLSIL.

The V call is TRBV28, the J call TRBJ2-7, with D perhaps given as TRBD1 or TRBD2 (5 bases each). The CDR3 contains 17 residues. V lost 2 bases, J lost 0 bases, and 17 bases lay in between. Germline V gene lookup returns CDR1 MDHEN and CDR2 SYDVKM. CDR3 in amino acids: CASSLDPRDRYSYEQYF. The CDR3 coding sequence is TGTGCCAGCAGTTTAGACCCCCGGGACCGATACTCCTACGAGCAGTACTTC. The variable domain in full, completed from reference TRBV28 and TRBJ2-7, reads DVKVTQSSRYLVKRTGEKVFLECVQDMDHENMFWYRQDPGLGLRLIYFSYDVKMKEKGDIPEGYSVSREKKERFSLILESASTNQTSMYLCASSLDPRDRYSYEQYFGPGTRLTVT.